Shown below are 32 T cell receptor beta chains from a single sample sequenced in a study of blood T cell repertoires in COVID-19. Clones were read by immunoSEQ multiplex PCR, and TCRdb kept only the in-frame ones, dropping some. The repertoire holds about 480,000 clones, with about nine tenths as singletons. Sequencing used PBMCs or T cells enriched from blood (not recorded which). These receptors all come from a woman aged 55-70 years who had recovered from COVID-19.

The rearrangement links TRBV2 to TRBJ2-2; 8 nucleotides align to TRBD2. The trim removed 6 bases at V and 4 bases at J, leaving 10 bases unmatched. This CDR3 is built from 16 residues. CDR1 is SNHLY, CDR2 FYNNEI, per germline. CDR3 residues: CASRISGGAFTGELFF. The DNA for the CDR3 is TGTGCCAGCAGGATCAGCGGGGGAGCTTTCACCGGGGAGCTGTTTTTT.

The gene calls are TRBV3-1 (or the pseudogene TRBV3-2) and TRBJ1-1; TRBD1 is a possible D gene (6 bases). Germline-derived CDR1 and CDR2 are LGHDT and YNNKEL (reference sequence). V was cut by 3 bases and J by 4 bases, with 15 bases left in between. The CDR3 is 15 residues long. For the CDR3, the DNA is TGTGCCAGCAGCCACTCAGCAGGGGACGGCACTGAAGCTTTCTTT. Translating gives CASSHSAGDGTEAFF.

The chain carries TRBV3-1 (or the pseudogene TRBV3-2) and TRBJ1-2; the D gene is possibly TRBD1 (6 bases). Germline V gives CDR1 LGHDT, CDR2 YNNKEL (reference sequence). V was shortened by 2 bases and J by 1 base, with 14 bases between the two germline ends. This CDR3 region has 16 residues. Written as DNA, the CDR3 is TGTGCCAGCAGCCAACTCACGGGACAAGTTAACTATGGCTACACCTTC. This encodes CASSQLTGQVNYGYTF.

The chain recombines TRBV7-2 with TRBJ2-7; possible D gene TRBD1, 5 bases. From germline, CDR1 is SGHTA and CDR2 FQGNSA. Deletions cut 0 bases from V and 0 bases from J, with 6 bases between. The CDR3 is made up of 14 amino acids. In DNA form, the CDR3 reads TGTGCCAGCAGCTTAGCCAGGGTCTCCTACGAGCAGTACTTC. It is translated as CASSLARVSYEQYF.

Here the CDR3 DNA reads TGTGCCAGTAGTTCCGGGACAGGGAGAGGAACTGAAGCTTTCTTT. This codes for CASSSGTGRGTEAFF. The gene calls are TRBV19 and TRBJ1-1; the match to TRBD1 covers 9 bases. There are 15 residues in the CDR3. V lost 5 bases to trimming and J lost 5 bases; unmatched junction nucleotides: 9. Germline V gene data show CDR1 as LNHDA and CDR2 as SQIVND (reference sequence).

The chain combines TRBV11-2 with TRBJ1-1; no clear D. V dropped 3 bases and J dropped 1 base, with 15 bases sitting between them. The germline V gene encodes CDR1 SGHAT and CDR2 FQNNGV. This CDR3 region has 16 residues. CDR3 region: CASSFAAAPWNTEAFF. The CDR3 nucleotides read TGTGCCAGCAGCTTCGCTGCAGCGCCTTGGAACACTGAAGCTTTCTTT.

This clone was recorded many times. This chain connects TRBV2 to TRBJ1-5; D is possibly TRBD1 (5 bases). The ends were cut back, 0 bases at V and 5 bases at J, with 14 bases in the middle. Per germline, CDR1 SNHLY and CDR2 FYNNEI. This CDR3 contains 16 residues. The CDR3 protein is CASSEALTGLDQPQHF. The CDR3 bases are TGTGCCAGCAGTGAAGCGCTAACAGGTCTCGATCAGCCCCAGCATTTT.

DNA of the CDR3: TGTGCCAGCAGTGAGGAACAGGGACGGGGAAACATTCAGTACTTC. It specifies CASSEEQGRGNIQYF. The chain combines TRBV2 with TRBJ2-4; perhaps TRBD1 as D (6 bases). This CDR3 has 15 amino acids. The V and J ends lost 3 bases and 6 bases respectively, with 15 bases between them. Germline values: CDR1 SNHLY, CDR2 FYNNEI. The full variable domain, its missing parts supplied by reference TRBV2 and TRBJ2-4, is EPEVTQTPSHQVTQMGQEVILRCVPISNHLYFYWYRQILGQKVEFLVSFYNNEISEKSEIFDDQFSVERPDGSNFTLKIRSTKLEDSAMYFCASSEEQGRGNIQYFGAGTRLSVL.

This chain links TRBV7-2 with TRBJ2-2; D is possibly TRBD2 (5 bases). V was cut by 5 bases and J by 3 bases, with 13 bases left in between. This CDR3 has 15 residues. Germline CDR1 SGHTA, CDR2 FQGNSA. For the CDR3, the DNA is TGTGCCAGCAGCCGCGGGCGGCTTTACACCGGGGAGCTGTTTTTT. Translating it yields CASSRGRLYTGELFF.

The rearrangement links TRBV10-2 to TRBJ1-1, with D possibly TRBD1 on 6 matching bases. Trimming removed 9 bases from V and 8 bases from J, with 19 bases in between. The germline V gene has CDR1 WSHSY and CDR2 SAAADI. This CDR3 spans 13 amino acids. DNA of the CDR3: TGCGCCAGTCGAGAACAGGGCGGTAGGGAAGCTTTCTTT. Amino acids: CASREQGGREAFF.

This clone came up once. The chain carries TRBV5-6 and TRBJ1-1; the D gene is possibly TRBD1 (6 bases). CDR3 length: 17 amino acids. Between the trimmed V and J ends, which lost 4 bases and 0 bases, there was a span of 19 bases. Germline assignment: CDR1 SGHDT and CDR2 YYEEEE. CDR3 nucleotides: TGTGCCAGCAGCCCATGGGTCGGGGGGCCGGTGAACACTGAAGCTTTCTTT. Its protein is CASSPWVGGPVNTEAFF.

The rearrangement joins TRBV6-5 to TRBJ2-7; 10 bases are a match to TRBD1. Per germline, CDR1 MNHEY and CDR2 SVGAGI. This CDR3 is 16 amino acids long. The V gene end was trimmed by 2 bases and the J gene end by 2 bases; junction bases not matched to a gene: 6. This CDR3 reads CASSYTPGQGPYEQYF. The CDR3 nucleotides are TGTGCCAGCAGTTACACTCCGGGACAGGGGCCCTACGAGCAGTACTTC.

The chain recombines TRBV10-3 with TRBJ2-3, with TRBD2 matching 7 bases. Germline loops: CDR1 ENHRY, CDR2 SYGVKD. The V segment lost 4 bases and the J segment 3 bases; nucleotides outside the gene matches: 4. The CDR3 totals 14 residues. In DNA, the CDR3 is TGTGCCATCAGTGTTGCGGGGGTTACAGATACGCAGTATTTT. As protein: CAISVAGVTDTQYF.

The V and J genes are TRBV6-1 and TRBJ1-1; D uncertain. Germline assignment: CDR1 MNHNS and CDR2 SASEGT. Between the trimmed V and J ends, which lost 8 bases and 6 bases, there was a span of 13 bases. The CDR3 is 12 amino acids. CDR3 coding DNA: TGTGCCAGCGCCGGGGATACGGCTGAAGCTTTCTTT. Its protein product is CASAGDTAEAFF.

The sample holds one count of this clone. This chain links TRBV5-1 with TRBJ1-1; TRBD1 matches at 9 bases. Trimming took 0 bases from V and 6 from J; bases not matched to a gene: 3. This CDR3 is built from 14 residues. Looked up from germline, CDR1 is SGHRS and CDR2 is YFSETQ. CDR3 sequence: CASSLGGQGPEAFF. CDR3 bases: TGCGCCAGCAGCTTGGGGGGACAGGGACCTGAAGCTTTCTTT.

The gene calls are TRBV28 and TRBJ2-5; 8 nucleotides line up with TRBD2. The CDR3 contains 14 residues. Trimming at V came to 6 bases and at J to 2 bases, leaving 5 bases not matched to a gene. Germline V gene data show CDR1 as MDHEN and CDR2 as SYDVKM. In DNA form, the CDR3 reads TGTGCCAGCAGCCGGGGGGGGACTCAAGAGACCCAGTACTTC. It translates to CASSRGGTQETQYF.

This clone was detected once. This chain connects TRBV12-5 to TRBJ1-5, with D possibly being TRBD1 (5 bases). The CDR3 consists of 14 residues. The V end was cut by 10 bases, the J end by 10 bases, with 23 bases between. Per germline, CDR1 LGHNT and CDR2 FRNRAP. For the CDR3, the DNA is TGTGCTACTACCCCGGGGGAGGACTGGTTACCCCAGCATTTT. It translates to CATTPGEDWLPQHF.

This rearrangement joins TRBV10-2 to TRBJ1-6, with TRBD1 matching over 7 bases. The germline CDR1 and CDR2 sequences are WSHSY and SAAADI. V lost 4 bases to trimming and J lost 13 bases; unmatched junction nucleotides: 10. This CDR3 has 14 residues. The CDR3 DNA sequence: TGCGCCAGCAGTGGGACAGGCCAGGGGGACCCCCTCCACTTT. Its protein product is CASSGTGQGDPLHF.

This rearrangement joins TRBV13 to TRBJ1-3; possibly TRBD1 for D (5 bases). The CDR3 loop spans 15 amino acids. CDR1 is PRHDT and CDR2 is FYEKMQ in the germline V gene (reference sequence). Between the trimmed V and J ends, which lost 1 base and 3 bases, there was a span of 10 bases. Here the CDR3 reads CASSLEAGFGNTIYF. The CDR3, as DNA: TGTGCCAGCAGCTTAGAAGCAGGGTTTGGAAACACCATATATTTT.

J is TRBJ2-3 and V is TRBV5-8; 7 bases fit TRBD1. The CDR3 covers 15 residues. With V trimmed by 6 bases and J by 2 bases, 9 bases remained unmatched. From germline, CDR1 is SGHTS and CDR2 YDEGEE. The CDR3 sequence is CASIDPGQYTDTQYF. The CDR3, as DNA: TGTGCCAGCATCGATCCGGGACAGTACACAGATACGCAGTATTTT.

V gene TRBV2 combines with J gene TRBJ1-2; TRBD1 matches at 8 bases. J gave up 7 bases and V 2 bases, and 3 bases lay outside the gene matches. This CDR3 is built from 13 residues. Germline V gene sequence: CDR1 SNHLY, CDR2 FYNNEI. CDR3 residues: CASSESQGAGYTF. In nucleotides, the CDR3 is TGTGCCAGCAGTGAAAGCCAGGGGGCTGGCTACACCTTC. The full variable domain, completed using reference TRBV2 and TRBJ1-2, is EPEVTQTPSHQVTQMGQEVILRCVPISNHLYFYWYRQILGQKVEFLVSFYNNEISEKSEIFDDQFSVERPDGSNFTLKIRSTKLEDSAMYFCASSESQGAGYTFGSGTRLTVV.

The V and J genes are TRBV10-3 and TRBJ2-7, with 9 bases aligning to TRBD1. V lost 5 bases to trimming and J lost 5 bases; unmatched junction nucleotides: 13. The CDR3 extends over 16 amino acids. CDR1 and CDR2 from the germline V gene are ENHRY and SYGVKD. The CDR3 DNA follows: TGTGCCATCAGTAAAAGGACCGGGACAGGGATCGACGAGCAGTACTTC. Encoded protein: CAISKRTGTGIDEQYF.

The chain couples TRBV5-4 to TRBJ2-5, with D possibly TRBD2 on 6 matching bases. V lost 2 bases, J lost 4 bases, and 9 bases lay in between. The CDR3 consists of 13 residues. Looked up from germline, CDR1 is SGHNT and CDR2 is YYREEE (reference sequence). This CDR3 is CASSFFGGETQYF. The CDR3, as DNA: TGTGCCAGCAGCTTCTTCGGGGGAGAGACCCAGTACTTC.

This chain joins TRBV11-2 and TRBJ2-1, with a tentative D call TRBD2 (7 bases). Trimming stripped 1 base from V and 6 bases from J, with 10 bases between. Germline CDR1 and CDR2: SGHAT and FQNNGV. The CDR3 runs 14 residues. The CDR3 spells CASSLAGGFNEQFF. CDR3 in DNA: TGTGCCAGCAGCTTAGCGGGGGGCTTCAATGAGCAGTTCTTC.

The table lists this clone with a count of one. Other DNA sequences in the same sample also yield this CDR3. The CDR3 region has the DNA TGCGCCAGCAGCTTGGCCCTAGAGGGCTATGGCTACACCTTC. Protein sequence: CASSLALEGYGYTF. The rearrangement joins TRBV5-1 to TRBJ1-2, with no clear D. The CDR3 runs to 14 residues. V gave up 0 bases and J gave up 4 bases, with 10 bases separating them. The germline V gene has CDR1 SGHRS and CDR2 YFSETQ. Full variable domain (rest looked up from reference TRBV5-1 and TRBJ1-2): KAGVTQTPRYLIKTRGQQVTLSCSPISGHRSVSWYQQTPGQGLQFLFEYFSETQRNKGNFPGRFSGRQFSNSRSEMNVSTLELGDSALYLCASSLALEGYGYTFGSGTRLTVV.

This chain connects TRBV10-2 to TRBJ1-5, with D possibly being TRBD1 (6 bases). The germline V and J ends were trimmed by 3 bases and 4 bases, with 10 bases remaining between them. CDR1 and CDR2 (germline): WSHSY, SAAADI. The CDR3 is 14 amino acids. The CDR3 sequence: CASSDPGANQPQHF. In DNA, the CDR3 is TGCGCCAGCAGTGATCCAGGGGCGAATCAGCCCCAGCATTTT.

The chain combines TRBV7-2 with TRBJ1-1; 7 nucleotides match TRBD1. The V gene's germline CDR1 is SGHTA and CDR2 FQGNSA. Trimming removed 5 bases from V and 4 bases from J; junction bases left unmatched: 10. This CDR3 has 15 amino acids. This CDR3 reads CASSETTGFGTEAFF. The CDR3 nucleotides read TGTGCCAGCAGCGAAACGACAGGGTTTGGCACTGAAGCTTTCTTT.

The V gene is TRBV19, the J gene TRBJ1-3; D is unclear. The V gene's germline CDR1 is LNHDA and CDR2 SQIVND (reference sequence). This CDR3 has 16 residues. V was trimmed by 7 bases and J by 2 bases, leaving 18 bases between them. CDR3 bases: TGTGCCAGTAACCCCTCGGCCCAGGTCCCTGGAAACACCATATATTTT. The encoded protein is CASNPSAQVPGNTIYF.

The rearrangement uses TRBV4-1 and TRBJ2-7, with D tentatively TRBD1 (6 bases). The germline CDR1 and CDR2 sequences are MGHRA and YSYEKL. V was clipped by 2 bases and J by 5 bases, with 13 bases between them. The CDR3 loop spans 14 amino acids. The CDR3 DNA reads as TGCGCCAGCAGCCAACCAATGGGGGCAGACGAGCAGTACTTC. It is translated as CASSQPMGADEQYF.

The chain couples TRBV7-9 to TRBJ1-1; no definite D call. This CDR3 is built from 15 residues. V was shortened by 5 bases and J by 3 bases, with 16 bases between the two germline ends. Germline lookup yields CDR1 SEHNR and CDR2 FQNEAQ (reference sequence). CDR3 region: CASSNPEGWDTEAFF. The CDR3 DNA reads TGTGCCAGCAGCAATCCTGAGGGCTGGGACACTGAAGCTTTCTTT.

The chain joins TRBV19 to TRBJ2-7; D is possibly TRBD1 (6 bases). V was cut by 3 bases and J by 3 bases, with 12 bases left in between. The CDR3 runs to 14 residues. CDR1 is LNHDA and CDR2 is SQIVND in the germline V gene (reference sequence). CDR3 region: CASSMGAGVYEQYF. The CDR3, as DNA: TGTGCCAGTAGTATGGGGGCAGGGGTCTACGAGCAGTACTTC.

The rearrangement links TRBV6-5 to TRBJ2-1; 13 nucleotides align to TRBD2. The CDR3 has 16 residues. In germline, CDR1 is MNHEY, CDR2 SVGAGI. The J segment lost 9 bases and the V segment lost 2 bases, leaving 7 bases of the junction unmatched. CDR3 in DNA: TGTGCCAGCAGTTACCCTGGACTAGCGGGGGAAGGTGAGCAGTTCTTC. Amino acid sequence: CASSYPGLAGEGEQFF.